Listed here are 28 T cell receptor beta chains from one sample, sequenced in a study of Ad26.COV2.S vaccination and SARS-CoV-2 variants. Specified treatment: over 15 received Ad26.COV2.S at low or high dose, single or two shots; roughly five received placebo; per-sample allocation not given. Sample collection was performed on day 63 after the first vaccine or placebo injection. The assay was immunoSEQ multiplex PCR, and TCRdb's table has in-frame clones only and misses some. The data contain about 440,000 clones, roughly 87% of them singletons. The material was peripheral blood, obtained in a trial of Ad26.COV2.S vaccine versus placebo. These receptor sequences come from a person aged 18-60 years who received the Ad26.COV2.S COVID-19 vaccine or a placebo.

The V gene is TRBV7-8, the J gene TRBJ2-3; TRBD1 matches at 8 bases. Germline V lookup: CDR1 SGHVS, CDR2 FQNEAQ. CDR3 length: 14 residues. J was trimmed by 7 bases and V by 4 bases; bases with no gene match: 7. CDR3: CASSSKTGEHTQYF. CDR3 bases: TGTGCCAGCAGCTCTAAGACAGGGGAGCATACGCAGTATTTT.

This clone was detected once. This chain uses TRBV27 with TRBJ2-1, with D hard to call. Germline V gene lookup returns CDR1 MNHEY and CDR2 SMNVEV (reference sequence). V was pared by 3 bases and J by 0 bases, with 6 bases between. The CDR3 runs to 14 residues. The CDR3 region is CASSFLSSYNEQFF. CDR3 nucleotide sequence: TGTGCCAGCAGTTTCCTGAGCTCCTACAATGAGCAGTTCTTC.

As for this clone: A junction end diverges from the germline sequence, so it may reflect a read error. The chain recombines TRBV6-5 with TRBJ2-3, with no clear D. The CDR3 runs 14 residues. From germline, CDR1 is MNHEY and CDR2 SVGAGI. The CDR3 is CASSDSHRTDTQYF. The CDR3 DNA reads as TGTGCCAGCAGTGACTCCCACCGCACAGATACGCAGTATTTT.

The chain has TRBV6-2 or TRBV6-3 and TRBJ1-6; D unresolved. This CDR3 has 17 residues. V lost 2 bases to trimming and J lost 0 bases, with 11 bases between them. The germline gives CDR1 MNHEY, CDR2 SVGEGT. CDR3 in amino acids: CASSYGEQGSYNSPLHF. The CDR3 coding sequence is TGTGCCAGCAGTTACGGAGAGCAAGGCTCCTATAATTCACCCCTCCACTTT.

Here the CDR3 DNA reads TGCGCCAGCAGCTTGGAAAGCGGGTACTACGAGCAGTACTTC. Translating gives CASSLESGYYEQYF. The genes are TRBV5-1 and TRBJ2-7; perhaps TRBD2 as D (6 bases). The CDR3 contains 14 residues. CDR1 and CDR2 (germline): SGHRS, YFSETQ. Trimming removed 0 bases at V and 3 bases at J, with 10 bases between.

The chain employs TRBV28 and TRBJ2-7; 10 bases align to TRBD2. J was trimmed by 0 bases and V by 8 bases; bases with no gene match: 19. Germline CDR1 reads MDHEN; CDR2 reads SYDVKM. The CDR3 is made up of 19 amino acids. The DNA for the CDR3 is TGTGCCAGCGGTACATCTCACCCAGGACTAGCGGAGAGCTCCTACGAGCAGTACTTC. Translation gives CASGTSHPGLAESSYEQYF.

V gene TRBV2 combines with J gene TRBJ2-7; possible D gene TRBD2, 6 bases. Per the germline V gene, CDR1 is SNHLY and CDR2 is FYNNEI. The ends were cut back, 1 base at V and 9 bases at J, with 13 bases in the middle. The CDR3 consists of 13 residues. DNA for the CDR3: TGTGCCAGCAGTGAAGTTGTGTACGGGGGGCAGTACTTC. As protein: CASSEVVYGGQYF.

This chain connects TRBV28 to TRBJ1-5; TRBD1 matches 8 bases. CDR1 and CDR2 from the germline V gene are MDHEN and SYDVKM. J gave up 2 bases and V 4 bases, and 7 bases lay outside the gene matches. The CDR3 is 16 residues long. The CDR3 DNA is TGTGCCAGCAGTTCTACAGGGGGAATGGGCAATCAGCCCCAGCATTTT. As protein: CASSSTGGMGNQPQHF.

The chain carries TRBV7-3 and TRBJ2-1; TRBD2 matches 11 bases. V shed 5 bases, J shed 13 bases, and the junction held 7 bases outside the gene matches. The CDR3 runs 13 residues. Germline V lookup: CDR1 SGHTA, CDR2 FQGTGA. The CDR3 DNA reads as TGTGCCAGCAGCGCGGGACTAGCGGAAAACCAGTTCTTC. It specifies CASSAGLAENQFF.

On this clone itself: The sample holds other DNA sequences that translate to the same CDR3. V usage is TRBV3-1 (or the pseudogene TRBV3-2) and J usage is TRBJ2-1; 7 bases map to TRBD2. V was clipped by 0 bases and J by 2 bases; unmatched bases: 4. Germline assignment: CDR1 LGHDT and CDR2 YNNKEL (reference sequence). The CDR3 extends over 16 amino acids. The CDR3, as DNA: TGTGCCAGCAGCCAAGATGGCGGGAGACCCTACAATGAGCAGTTCTTC. It specifies CASSQDGGRPYNEQFF.

The CDR3 coding sequence is TGTGCCAGCTCACCTCGGAGGGATGTCCTTAATGAGCAGTTCTTC. Translated: CASSPRRDVLNEQFF. The V gene is TRBV18, the J gene TRBJ2-1, with D possibly matching TRBD2 (6 bases). CDR1 KGHSH and CDR2 LQKENI come from the germline V gene. Between the trimmed V and J ends, which lost 3 bases and 7 bases, there was a span of 16 bases. The CDR3 loop spans 15 amino acids.

The chain uses TRBV7-3 and TRBJ1-2, with 7 bases lining up with TRBD1. Germline loops: CDR1 SGHTA, CDR2 FQGTGA. The CDR3 runs to 15 residues. V lost 1 base and J lost 2; bases outside the gene matches: 4. CDR3 region: CASSLNPGQNYGYTF. CDR3 nucleotide sequence: TGTGCCAGCAGCTTAAATCCGGGACAGAACTATGGCTACACCTTC.

The chain recombines TRBV9 with TRBJ1-1, with D unclear. This CDR3 region has 14 residues. Germline V lookup: CDR1 SGDLS, CDR2 YYNGEE. Trimming removed 1 base from V and 1 base from J, with 8 bases in between. The CDR3 sequence is CASSVTSQNTEAFF. In nucleotides, the CDR3 is TGTGCCAGCAGCGTAACGTCACAGAACACTGAAGCTTTCTTT.

The chain uses TRBV10-3 and TRBJ1-2; 7 nucleotides align to TRBD1. Trimming removed 0 bases from V and 7 bases from J; junction bases left unmatched: 5. The CDR3 has 14 residues. Germline loops: CDR1 ENHRY, CDR2 SYGVKD. The DNA for the CDR3 is TGTGCCATCAGTGAGTCGGGAACAGGGGTTGGCTACACCTTC. This gives the protein CAISESGTGVGYTF.

With respect to this clone: The sample contains more than one DNA sequence encoding this CDR3. The chain couples TRBV24-1 to TRBJ1-5; D gene ambiguous. This CDR3 is built from 14 residues. CDR1 is KGHDR and CDR2 is SFDVKD in the germline V gene. V gave up 1 base and J gave up 0 bases, with 3 bases separating them. CDR3 coding DNA: TGTGCCACCAGTGATTTAAGTAGCAATCAGCCCCAGCATTTT. This gives the protein CATSDLSSNQPQHF.

This sequence joins TRBV7-2 and TRBJ2-1; D unresolved. Germline CDR1 and CDR2: SGHTA and FQGNSA. The CDR3 consists of 13 residues. V dropped 3 bases and J dropped 2 bases, with 5 bases sitting between them. The CDR3 loop is CASSLATYNEQFF. CDR3 in DNA: TGTGCCAGCAGCTTGGCTACCTACAATGAGCAGTTCTTC.

The V gene is TRBV18, the J gene TRBJ2-2, with D possibly called TRBD1 or TRBD2 (5 bases each). Trimming removed 3 bases from V and 6 bases from J, with 14 bases in between. Germline CDR1 is KGHSH and CDR2 is LQKENI. The CDR3 length is 15 residues. CDR3 bases: TGTGCCAGCTCACCGTGGACCGTGGGGGCCGGGGAGCTGTTTTTT. Translated, it gives CASSPWTVGAGELFF. Using reference TRBV18 and TRBJ2-2 for the parts outside the CDR3, the full variable domain is NAGVMQNPRHLVRRRGQEARLRCSPMKGHSHVYWYRQLPEEGLKFMVYLQKENIIDESGMPKERFSAEFPKEGPSILRIQQVVRGDSAAYFCASSPWTVGAGELFFGEGSRLTVL.

This chain links TRBV11-2 with TRBJ2-7, with 7 bases lining up with TRBD2. The J segment lost 2 bases and the V segment lost 7 bases, leaving 8 bases of the junction unmatched. CDR1 SGHAT and CDR2 FQNNGV come from the germline V gene. The CDR3 sequence is 14 residues long. The CDR3 region is CASTTGGGPYEQYF. CDR3 DNA: TGTGCCAGCACCACGGGGGGAGGGCCCTACGAGCAGTACTTC. The variable domain in full, completed from reference TRBV11-2 and TRBJ2-7, reads EAGVAQSPRYKIIEKRQSVAFWCNPISGHATLYWYQQILGQGPKLLIQFQNNGVVDDSQLPKDRFSAERLKGVDSTLKIQPAKLEDSAVYLCASTTGGGPYEQYFGPGTRLTVT.

The chain is built from TRBV7-3 and TRBJ1-6; D gene uncertain. Germline CDR1 SGHTA, CDR2 FQGTGA. The CDR3 runs 15 residues. The V end lost 5 bases, the J end lost 9 bases, and 17 bases lay between the germline ends. The CDR3 coding sequence is TGTGCCAGCAGCCAGTGGTCGGGATCGGGTTCACCCCTCCACTTT. Translated: CASSQWSGSGSPLHF.

J is TRBJ2-7 and V is TRBV6-4; 7 bases line up with TRBD2. The CDR3 covers 17 residues. J gave up 3 bases and V 0 bases, and 11 bases lay outside the gene matches. Germline values: CDR1 MRHNA, CDR2 SNTAGT. CDR3 residues: CASSDSWRREYYYEQYF. The CDR3 DNA follows: TGTGCCAGCAGTGACTCCTGGCGGCGGGAGTATTACTACGAGCAGTACTTC.

The rearrangement links TRBV7-9 to TRBJ1-2; TRBD1 agrees at 8 bases. The V gene's germline CDR1 is SEHNR and CDR2 FQNEAQ (reference sequence). The V gene end was trimmed by 3 bases and the J gene end by 3 bases; junction bases not matched to a gene: 6. The length of the CDR3 is 15 residues. CDR3 nucleotide sequence: TGTGCCAGCAGCTTGGGTGCGACAGGGGACTATGGCTACACCTTC. This encodes CASSLGATGDYGYTF. Complete variable domain (other parts from reference TRBV7-9 and TRBJ1-2): DTGVSQNPRHKITKRGQNVTFRCDPISEHNRLYWYRQTLGQGPEFLTYFQNEAQLEKSRLLSDRFSAERPKGSFSTLEIQRTEQGDSAMYLCASSLGATGDYGYTFGSGTRLTVV.

CDR3 loop: CASSIVGQNNQPQHF. The CDR3 DNA is TGTGCCAGTAGTATAGTCGGACAGAATAATCAGCCCCAGCATTTT. The chain couples TRBV19 to TRBJ1-5, with D possibly TRBD1 on 6 matching bases. Germline CDR1 and CDR2: LNHDA and SQIVND (reference sequence). This CDR3 comprises 15 residues. Trimming left V 1 base short and J 4 bases short, with 11 bases between.

A note on this clone: This sample includes further DNA sequences coding for the same CDR3. The chain joins TRBV28 to TRBJ1-5; D is ambiguous. Germline lookup yields CDR1 MDHEN and CDR2 SYDVKM. The CDR3 has 11 amino acids. The V gene lost 3 bases and the J gene lost 7 bases, with 4 bases spanning the gap. This CDR3 reads CASSLGQPQHF. CDR3 nucleotides: TGTGCCAGCAGTTTGGGCCAGCCCCAGCATTTT.

The chain has TRBV18 and TRBJ2-7; no clear D gene. The CDR3 runs 14 residues. V was cut by 2 bases and J by 0 bases, with 8 bases left in between. Germline CDR1 KGHSH, CDR2 LQKENI. The CDR3 is CASSPISGSYEQYF. The CDR3 nucleotides are TGTGCCAGCTCACCAATTTCGGGCTCCTACGAGCAGTACTTC. The whole variable domain, filled in from reference TRBV18 and TRBJ2-7, reads NAGVMQNPRHLVRRRGQEARLRCSPMKGHSHVYWYRQLPEEGLKFMVYLQKENIIDESGMPKERFSAEFPKEGPSILRIQQVVRGDSAAYFCASSPISGSYEQYFGPGTRLTVT.

This clone has just one count. The V gene is TRBV9, the J gene TRBJ2-1; 9 nucleotides align to TRBD2. The V gene's germline CDR1 is SGDLS and CDR2 YYNGEE. Trimming removed 3 bases from V and 5 bases from J; junction bases left unmatched: 6. This CDR3 region has 15 residues. CDR3 bases: TGTGCCAGCAGCGCTAGCGGGAAGGCGGACAATGAGCAGTTCTTC. As protein: CASSASGKADNEQFF.

The rearrangement uses TRBV9 and TRBJ1-1; no definite D call. Germline loops: CDR1 SGDLS, CDR2 YYNGEE. Between the trimmed V and J ends, which lost 3 bases and 1 base, there was a span of 4 bases. There are 12 residues in the CDR3. In DNA form, the CDR3 reads TGTGCCAGCAGCGCGGGGAACACTGAAGCTTTCTTT. This encodes CASSAGNTEAFF. The variable domain in full, with the rest retrieved from reference TRBV9 and TRBJ1-1, is DSGVTQTPKHLITATGQRVTLRCSPRSGDLSVYWYQQSLDQGLQFLIQYYNGEERAKGNILERFSAQQFPDLHSELNLSSLELGDSALYFCASSAGNTEAFFGQGTRLTVV.

The chain joins TRBV9 to TRBJ2-7; 9 bases match TRBD2. The CDR3 contains 15 residues. V gave up 4 bases and J gave up 7 bases; unmatched junction bases: 12. The germline V gene has CDR1 SGDLS and CDR2 YYNGEE. The CDR3 DNA is TGTGCCAGCAGCCCGGGGGGCGGGAGGGTTCGGGAGCAGTACTTC. As protein: CASSPGGGRVREQYF.

This chain uses TRBV19 with TRBJ2-2; 8 bases align to TRBD1. The CDR3 length is 16 residues. CDR1 and CDR2 (germline): LNHDA, SQIVND (reference sequence). V was clipped by 4 bases and J by 2 bases; unmatched bases: 6. The DNA for the CDR3 is TGTGCCAGTAGTAGATTGGCAGGGGGCAACACCGGGGAGCTGTTTTTT. Protein: CASSRLAGGNTGELFF.